Each of the 7 T cell receptor beta chains below was sequenced from the same sample in a study of blood T cell repertoires in COVID-19. Using immunoSEQ multiplex PCR, the repertoire was profiled, and TCRdb retains in-frame clones only, with some absent. Among about 260,000 clones, 75% to 90% were seen once, and the ten largest hold about 1.4%. Sequencing was done on a sample of peripheral blood. These receptors were obtained from a woman aged 40 to 50 who had recovered from COVID-19.

This chain joins TRBV15 and TRBJ1-6, with a possible D match to TRBD1 (5 bases). Deletions cut 5 bases from V and 11 bases from J, with 16 bases between. Germline V gene lookup returns CDR1 LNHNV and CDR2 YYDKDF (reference sequence). This CDR3 contains 14 residues. CDR3 sequence: CATSLRTLGAPLHF. DNA for the CDR3: TGTGCCACCAGCTTGAGGACCCTAGGGGCACCCCTCCACTTT.

The chain couples TRBV5-1 to TRBJ1-6; tentative D call: TRBD1 (6 bases). The CDR3 length is 14 residues. Germline V gene sequence: CDR1 SGHRS, CDR2 YFSETQ. With 5 bases removed from V and 8 bases from J, the gap between germline ends came to 14 bases. In nucleotides, the CDR3 is TGCGCCAGCAGATTCCAGGGGACCCATTCACCCCTCCACTTT. As protein: CASRFQGTHSPLHF.

The table lists this clone with a few counts. This sequence joins TRBV18 and TRBJ1-1; a weak D match, TRBD1 (5 bases). The CDR3 loop spans 15 amino acids. Trimming took 6 bases from V and 2 from J, leaving 16 bases between them. In germline, CDR1 is KGHSH, CDR2 LQKENI. CDR3 amino acids: CASSPSTATNTEAFF. CDR3 DNA: TGTGCCAGCTCCCCCTCGACAGCCACAAACACTGAAGCTTTCTTT.

This chain connects TRBV9 to TRBJ1-3; 8 bases map to TRBD1. Germline CDR1 and CDR2: SGDLS and YYNGEE. The V gene end was trimmed by 3 bases and the J gene end by 6 bases; junction bases not matched to a gene: 11. The CDR3 is 16 amino acids. Here the CDR3 DNA reads TGTGCCAGCAGCGCAACCCGTGGGACAGGCGTAAACACCATATATTTT. This translates into CASSATRGTGVNTIYF.

The chain uses TRBV6-6 and TRBJ1-2, with D possibly TRBD1 on 6 matching bases. CDR1 and CDR2 (germline): MNHNY, SVGAGI (reference sequence). V lost 10 bases and J lost 3, with 15 bases in between. The CDR3 is 13 residues long. CDR3 bases: TGTGCCACCTCTCTAGGGGGTGACTATGGCTACACCTTC. Translating it yields CATSLGGDYGYTF.

The gene calls are TRBV7-8 and TRBJ1-1; D gene uncertain. V lost 0 bases to trimming and J lost 1 base, with 6 bases between them. The germline V gene has CDR1 SGHVS and CDR2 FQNEAQ. This CDR3 contains 14 residues. The CDR3 spells CASSLAYGNTEAFF. In DNA, the CDR3 is TGTGCCAGCAGCTTAGCGTACGGGAACACTGAAGCTTTCTTT.

This chain connects TRBV6-1 to TRBJ1-2; D is ambiguous. CDR1 MNHNS and CDR2 SASEGT come from the germline V gene. V was trimmed by 1 base and J by 4 bases, leaving 4 bases between them. CDR3 length: 12 amino acids. CDR3 in amino acids: CASSEGSYGYTF. The CDR3 DNA is TGTGCCAGCAGTGAAGGGAGCTATGGCTACACCTTC.